This TCR beta chain derives from a study of blood T cell repertoires in COVID-19. At the level of the study: Whether acute or convalescent, the COVID-19 samples came from the United States, Italy and Spain. Sources were T cells, B-cell-depleted T cells, or PBMCs; the material itself was cDNA or gDNA.

Study processing details: Amplification of reference gene primers was used by the study to estimate nucleated cell counts. This table comes from immunoSEQ multiplex PCR, and its TCRdb copy is limited to in-frame clones, with some not included. D and trimming come from the DNA, and the V and J calls and clone size come from that table. The repertoire holds around 200,000 clones, with under 85% as singletons. The CDR3 length is 15 residues. Germline V gives CDR1 LNHDA, CDR2 SQIVND (reference sequence). V lost 6 bases, J lost 0 bases, and 14 bases lay in between. V is TRBV19 and J is TRBJ2-5, with a weak D call TRBD1 (6 bases). The sequencing sample was made of peripheral blood. This TCR came from a woman older than 75 with acute or convalescent COVID-19. The CDR3 coding sequence is TGTGCCAGTAGGCCCCCACAGGGCAACCAAGAGACCCAGTACTTC. Translated: CASRPPQGNQETQYF.